The 20 T cell receptor beta chains listed next were all sequenced from one sample in a study of cytomegalovirus exposure and HLA in healthy donors. Libraries were prepared by immunoSEQ multiplex PCR; TCRdb keeps only in-frame clonotypes and omits some of them. Of about 98,000 clones in the sample, about 83% are singletons; the top ten hold 3.5% to 5%. The sample consisted of PBMCs. These receptors originate from a woman aged 25 to 39 in good health and CMV-seronegative.

The chain couples TRBV9 to TRBJ2-7, with D hard to call. The V gene lost 0 bases and the J gene lost 1 base, with 5 bases spanning the gap. The CDR3 extends over 13 amino acids. The germline V gene encodes CDR1 SGDLS and CDR2 YYNGEE. CDR3 nucleotide sequence: TGTGCCAGCAGCGTAGGACTGTCCTACGAGCAGTACTTC. It specifies CASSVGLSYEQYF. Looking up the rest from reference TRBV9 and TRBJ2-7 gives the full variable domain: DSGVTQTPKHLITATGQRVTLRCSPRSGDLSVYWYQQSLDQGLQFLIQYYNGEERAKGNILERFSAQQFPDLHSELNLSSLELGDSALYFCASSVGLSYEQYFGPGTRLTVT.

The gene calls are TRBV6-1 and TRBJ1-1, with 8 bases fitting TRBD1. The CDR3 totals 14 residues. CDR1 is MNHNS, CDR2 SASEGT, per germline. After removal of 8 bases from V and 6 bases from J, the junction contained 11 bases not matched to a gene. CDR3 in amino acids: CASRQGLTFSEAFF. The DNA of the CDR3 is TGTGCCAGCCGACAGGGGTTGACTTTTTCTGAAGCTTTCTTT.

This sequence joins TRBV2 and TRBJ2-7, with D perhaps matching TRBD2 (6 bases). V was cut by 4 bases and J by 5 bases, with 12 bases left in between. CDR3 length equals 13 residues. CDR1 and CDR2 (germline): SNHLY, FYNNEI. CDR3 bases: TGTGCCAGCAGTGCGGAGGGTATCCACGAGCAGTACTTC. Its translation is CASSAEGIHEQYF.

V and J are TRBV2 and TRBJ2-1; no clear D. Trimming took off 2 bases at V and 4 bases at J, with 6 bases between the two ends. Looked up from germline, CDR1 is SNHLY and CDR2 is FYNNEI. The CDR3 is made up of 13 amino acids. CDR3 DNA sequence: TGTGCCAGCAGTGAACCCAGTTACAATGAGCAGTTCTTC. Residues: CASSEPSYNEQFF.

J is TRBJ1-1 and V is TRBV27, with 7 bases lining up with TRBD1. CDR1 is MNHEY and CDR2 is SMNVEV in the germline V gene (reference sequence). The CDR3 runs to 13 residues. V lost 4 bases and J lost 5; bases outside the gene matches: 4. The CDR3: CASSSTGRTEAFF. The CDR3 region has the DNA TGTGCCAGCAGTTCGACAGGGAGAACTGAAGCTTTCTTT.

The chain employs TRBV10-3 and TRBJ2-7; D not certain. V lost 0 bases and J lost 7, with 19 bases in between. The CDR3 sequence is 16 residues long. Germline V gene lookup returns CDR1 ENHRY and CDR2 SYGVKD. Here the CDR3 DNA reads TGTGCCATCAGTGAGTCGACTCGTAGGTCCATTGGGGAGCAGTACTTC. Protein: CAISESTRRSIGEQYF.

The chain links TRBV4-1 to TRBJ1-1, with 9 nucleotides matching TRBD1. Germline CDR1 reads MGHRA; CDR2 reads YSYEKL. This CDR3 comprises 16 residues. The trim removed 3 bases at V and 1 base at J, leaving 6 bases unmatched. CDR3 sequence: CASSHPRQGGNTEAFF. The CDR3 DNA reads TGCGCCAGCAGCCATCCTAGACAGGGGGGGAACACTGAAGCTTTCTTT.

This chain connects TRBV28 to TRBJ2-7; 8 nucleotides line up with TRBD1. Trimming at V came to 6 bases and at J to 3 bases, leaving 7 bases not matched to a gene. Germline CDR1 reads MDHEN; CDR2 reads SYDVKM. The CDR3 has 14 amino acids. CDR3 sequence: CASRSRTGRYEQYF. The CDR3 nucleotides read TGTGCCAGCAGATCGAGGACAGGGCGCTACGAGCAGTACTTC.

The chain has TRBV18 and TRBJ1-1; D not resolved. Germline assignment: CDR1 KGHSH and CDR2 LQKENI. The CDR3 totals 14 residues. Trimming took 3 bases from V and 1 from J, leaving 9 bases between them. The CDR3 region has the DNA TGTGCCAGCTCACCCCTGGACTCGAACACTGAAGCTTTCTTT. This encodes CASSPLDSNTEAFF.

The chain recombines TRBV7-3 with TRBJ2-2, with 7 bases lining up with TRBD2. This CDR3 is built from 14 residues. Per the germline V gene, CDR1 is SGHTA and CDR2 is FQGTGA. Trimming at V came to 5 bases and at J to 5 bases, leaving 5 bases not matched to a gene. The CDR3 nucleotides are TGTGCCAGCAGCCCCGGGACTATGACCGGGGAGCTGTTTTTT. Its translation: CASSPGTMTGELFF.

V and J are TRBV2 and TRBJ1-2; 11 bases line up with TRBD1. Germline CDR1 SNHLY, CDR2 FYNNEI. V lost 7 bases to trimming and J lost 3 bases; unmatched junction nucleotides: 7. The CDR3 has 15 amino acids. This CDR3 reads CASNRRGQGDYGYTF. The CDR3 DNA sequence: TGTGCCAGCAACCGAAGGGGACAGGGGGACTATGGCTACACCTTC.

This chain joins TRBV7-3 and TRBJ1-1; no definite D call. The germline V gene has CDR1 SGHTA and CDR2 FQGTGA. V lost 4 bases to trimming and J lost 2 bases, with 11 bases between them. This CDR3 spans 14 amino acids. The CDR3 DNA reads as TGTGCCAGCAGCTCCCGGGTCGGTAACACTGAAGCTTTCTTT. It is translated as CASSSRVGNTEAFF.

The chain links TRBV5-8 to TRBJ2-5, with TRBD1 matching over 11 bases. V lost 0 bases to trimming and J lost 5 bases; unmatched junction nucleotides: 9. The CDR3 runs to 17 residues. Germline assignment: CDR1 SGHTS and CDR2 YDEGEE. CDR3 amino acids: CASSLGTGGAHGETQYF. The CDR3 DNA reads as TGTGCCAGCAGCTTGGGGACAGGGGGCGCCCACGGGGAGACCCAGTACTTC.

The DNA of the CDR3 is TGTGCCAGCAGCCGCGGGACAGATACGCAGTATTTT. This codes for CASSRGTDTQYF. The chain combines TRBV5-6 with TRBJ2-3, with D possibly being TRBD2 (5 bases). The CDR3 is made up of 12 amino acids. CDR1 is SGHDT and CDR2 is YYEEEE in the germline V gene. Trimming removed 4 bases at V and 3 bases at J, with 6 bases between.

The chain couples TRBV6-5 to TRBJ1-1, with 10 nucleotides matching TRBD1. Trimming cost V 1 base and J 5 bases; bases outside gene matches: 4. Germline V CDR1 and CDR2: MNHEY, SVGAGI. The CDR3 contains 15 residues. The CDR3 here is CASSYYGQGGTEAFF. CDR3 nucleotides: TGTGCCAGCAGTTACTACGGACAGGGGGGGACTGAAGCTTTCTTT.

This chain joins TRBV7-3 and TRBJ2-1, with 12 bases lining up with TRBD2. The germline gives CDR1 SGHTA, CDR2 FQGTGA. This CDR3 spans 15 amino acids. With 5 bases clipped from V and 10 bases from J, the junction kept 9 bases outside the gene matches. This CDR3 is CASSVPSGGAEEQFF. In nucleotides, the CDR3 is TGTGCCAGCAGCGTACCTAGCGGGGGGGCAGAGGAGCAGTTCTTC. The variable domain in full, with the rest retrieved from reference TRBV7-3 and TRBJ2-1, is GAGVSQTPSNKVTEKGKYVELRCDPISGHTALYWYRQSLGQGPEFLIYFQGTGAADDSGLPNDRFFAVRPEGSVSTLKIQRTERGDSAVYLCASSVPSGGAEEQFFGPGTRLTVL.

V usage is TRBV28 and J usage is TRBJ1-2; tentative D call: TRBD1 (6 bases). Trimming took 5 bases from V and 2 from J, leaving 12 bases between them. Per the germline V gene, CDR1 is MDHEN and CDR2 is SYDVKM. This CDR3 is built from 14 residues. The DNA for the CDR3 is TGTGCCAGCAGTGAGGGACATTCCAACTATGGCTACACCTTC. Protein sequence: CASSEGHSNYGYTF.

The chain is built from TRBV5-1 and TRBJ1-2, with unresolved D. The CDR3 contains 12 residues. V was clipped by 5 bases and J by 2 bases, with 7 bases between them. Germline CDR1 SGHRS, CDR2 YFSETQ. This chain's CDR3 is CASSYSNYGYTF. The CDR3 nucleotides read TGCGCCAGCAGTTATTCCAACTATGGCTACACCTTC.

The chain joins TRBV4-3 to TRBJ2-1; tentative D call: TRBD2 (7 bases). The V end lost 4 bases, the J end lost 6 bases, and 19 bases lay between the germline ends. The CDR3 is 16 residues long. Germline CDR1 reads LGHNA; CDR2 reads YSLEER. Here the CDR3 DNA reads TGCGCCAGCAGCCCCTCCGGGGGGCGGGGAAGCAATGAGCAGTTCTTC. Amino acids: CASSPSGGRGSNEQFF.

Concerning this clone: This CDR3 fails to terminate in the conserved phenylalanine or tryptophan, so it likely reflects a read error. The DNA is left out, because the CDR3 cannot be placed on it with certainty; the CDR3 is given as TCRdb lists it. V and J are TRBV6-5 and TRBJ1-1. The germline V gene encodes CDR1 MNHEY and CDR2 SVGAGI. The CDR3 extends over 10 residues, inclusive of both ends. This CDR3 reads CASPPAGEHL.